Listed below are T cell receptor beta chains from one sample, sequenced in a study of blood T cell repertoires in COVID-19. The protocol was immunoSEQ multiplex PCR, while the TCRdb copy is restricted to in-frame clones and leaves out a portion. The table records more than 200,000 clones, approximately 90% of them present only once. Sequenced: PBMCs or T cells enriched from blood (not recorded which). These TCRs come from a man younger than 45 who had recovered from COVID-19. Both conserved end residues are part of each CDR3. D genes are given only for firm matches. A row's size may be missing; if present it is once, few, many or a size class.

TRBV29-1	TRBJ1-5	NA	NA	CSVRGIGDQPQHF	TGCAGCGTCAGGGGTATCGGGGACCAGCCCCAGCATTTT
TRBV5-1	TRBJ2-5	NA	NA	CASSVQLGPQETQYF	TGCGCCAGCAGCGTGCAACTAGGGCCCCAAGAGACCCAGTACTTC
TRBV19	TRBJ2-2	TRBD1	NA	CASSARDRGFADTGELFF	TGTGCCAGTAGTGCCCGGGACAGGGGATTCGCGGACACCGGGGAGCTGTTTTTT
TRBV24-1	TRBJ2-2	TRBD2	NA	CATGGAGGTGELFF	TGTGCCACCGGCGGCGCGGGGGGCACCGGGGAGCTGTTTTTT
TRBV2	TRBJ1-1	NA	NA	CASSEAQGFTEAFF	TGTGCCAGCAGTGAAGCGCAGGGTTTCACTGAAGCTTTCTTT
TRBV19	TRBJ2-2	NA	NA	CASSRADLGAGELFF	TGTGCCAGTAGTAGGGCCGACCTAGGGGCCGGGGAGCTGTTTTTT
TRBV2	TRBJ1-1	TRBD1	NA	CASSEATGGNTEAFF	TGTGCCAGCAGTGAAGCGACAGGGGGGAACACTGAAGCTTTCTTT
TRBV9	TRBJ2-1	TRBD2	NA	CASSVAVAGSNEQFF	TGTGCCAGCAGCGTAGCGGTAGCGGGGTCCAATGAGCAGTTCTTC
TRBV10-3	TRBJ2-3	TRBD1	NA	CAISERDRVADTQYF	TGTGCCATCAGTGAGCGGGACAGGGTGGCAGATACGCAGTATTTT
TRBV28	TRBJ1-2	NA	NA	CASSPGNYGYTF	TGTGCCAGCAGTCCGGGTAACTATGGCTACACCTTC
TRBV5-1	TRBJ2-7	TRBD2	NA	CASSWAGGEQYF	TGCGCCAGCAGCTGGGCGGGGGGTGAGCAGTACTTC
TRBV29-1	TRBJ1-3	NA	NA	CSVADRTGNTIYF	TGCAGCGTTGCCGACAGGACTGGAAACACCATATATTTT
TRBV7-8	TRBJ1-6	NA	NA	CASSAAPPGQPSPLHF	TGTGCCAGCAGCGCCGCCCCCCCAGGGCAACCTTCACCCCTCCACTTT
TRBV6-5	TRBJ1-1	NA	once	CASSYSSREAEAFF	TGTGCCAGCAGTTACTCGTCTAGGGAGGCTGAAGCTTTCTTT
TRBV4-1	TRBJ1-3	NA	NA	CASSQRPERGPGNTIYF	TGCGCCAGCAGCCAAAGGCCGGAGCGGGGGCCTGGAAACACCATATATTTT
TRBV6-5	TRBJ1-6	TRBD1	NA	CASNGQGVNSPLHF	TGTGCCAGCAACGGACAGGGGGTAAATTCACCCCTCCACTTT
TRBV16	TRBJ2-7	TRBD1	NA	CASSPGQTYEQYF	TGTGCCAGCAGCCCGGGACAGACCTACGAGCAGTACTTC
TRBV19	TRBJ1-1	NA	NA	CASRTRDLTTEAFF	TGTGCCAGTCGCACCCGGGACTTAACCACTGAAGCTTTCTTT
TRBV6-4	TRBJ2-7	TRBD1	NA	CASSDTRGGHYEQYF	TGTGCCAGCAGTGACACGCGAGGGGGCCACTACGAGCAGTACTTC
TRBV9	TRBJ1-2	TRBD1	NA	CASSARQGLYGYTF	TGTGCCAGCAGCGCCCGACAGGGCCTCTATGGCTACACCTTC
TRBV4-1	TRBJ2-7	NA	NA	CASSQDVPRGRPYEQYF	TGCGCCAGCAGCCAAGATGTCCCCCGGGGTAGACCCTACGAGCAGTACTTC
TRBV27	TRBJ2-2	TRBD2	NA	CASSKQATVAGVTAGELFF	TGTGCCAGCAGTAAACAGGCGACCGTAGCGGGAGTAACGGCCGGGGAGCTGTTTTTT